This T cell receptor beta chain was observed in a study of a mutant IDH1 vaccine in newly diagnosed glioma. Study in general: Vaccination followed radiotherapy alone by 4-6 weeks, or accompanied temozolomide cycles. Treatment recipients were approximately 62% male and about 40% female, and their mean age was about 39 years.

As for time point: week 23, last vaccination. A 20-mer mutant IDH1 peptide at 300 ug was injected subcutaneously with topical imiquimod. A note on this clone: No antigen is known for it.

The CDR3 runs to 15 residues. In germline, CDR1 is MGHRA, CDR2 YSYEKL. The germline V and J ends were trimmed by 5 bases and 1 base, with 15 bases remaining between them. General study results and limits: Pseudoprogression showed no apparent link to changes in top peripheral T cell clonotypes.

Assay: immunoSEQ multiplex PCR; the TCRdb copy retains only in-frame clones and omits some. The sample has roughly 45,000 clones; roughly 84% are singletons. The receptor was isolated from a woman between 18 and 30 years old with glioma. Some clones in this sample may be carry-over from other donors' samples. This sequence joins TRBV4-1 and TRBJ2-7; D perhaps matches TRBD1 (6 bases). Sequences were derived from PBMCs, sampled from a glioma patient whose treatment included an IDH1 peptide vaccine. CDR3 residues: CASSSTGTPSYEQYF. DNA for the CDR3: TGCGCCAGCAGCTCCACCGGGACACCTTCCTACGAGCAGTACTTC.